This T cell receptor beta chain was captured by sequencing in a study of blood T cell repertoires in COVID-19 (dated by TCRdb to 2020 to 2022). Notes on the research overall: The collaborator samples originated in the United States, Italy and Spain and spanned the acute and convalescent phases of COVID-19. Samples were obtained from the ongoing ImmuneRACE study (first 160 participants) and from about 1,300 subjects provided by 6 global collaborators. The repertoires were released in a freely available public database meant as a resource for research on the immune response to SARS-CoV-2. The prospective study material was composed of cDNA or gDNA derived from T cells, B-cell-depleted T cells, or PBMCs. Where available, HLA class I and class II types were taken from metadata supplied by the sample provider and were not determined by assay-based typing. Nearly every sample came with metadata listing a de-identified subject ID, COVID-19 status, age in years and sex. The dataset comprised deeply sampled blood TCRbeta repertoires from subjects exposed to, actively infected with, or recovered from COVID-19. General findings and caveats noted by the study authors: How much clinical and demographic metadata was included differed by source and by participant, and the metadata was provided uncurated.

TCRbeta CDR3 regions were amplified from genomic DNA using the immunoSEQ Assay, a bias-controlled multiplex PCR. The original methods were these. The number of nucleated cells in each sample was estimated by amplification of reference gene primers within the assay. Sequence reads were collapsed and filtered to measure the absolute abundance of every unique TCRbeta CDR3 rearrangement. For each sample, productive Simpson clonality was calculated by taking the square root of Simpson's diversity index across productive rearrangements. TCRdb provides this immuneACCESS table in a form limited to in-frame rearrangements. Some clones are lacking; in checked studies, under half of them reflect an unresolved V gene, and why the rest are absent is not known. The D gene and trimming were derived from the DNA, and the V and J assignments and clone size from that table. The sample table lists some 120,000 clones, 88% of them with a count of one. The leading ten clones occupy about 1.6% of the sample.

CDR1 and CDR2, per the germline V gene, are MNHEY and SVGAGI. V is cut back by 8 bases and J by 4 bases, with 8 bases in the junction unmatched. Reading from cysteine to phenylalanine, the CDR3 counts 14 amino acids. The kept DNA is CDR3 alone, 42 bases in frame from the first base. In its sample, this clone was seen once. The antigen this receptor binds is unknown. No qualities accompany the bases; no much larger clone lies one base away. Whole blood was collected in K2EDTA tubes by collaborating institutions according to the institutions' own protocols. Collaborator samples were shipped for TCRbeta analysis as frozen whole blood, isolated PBMCs, or DNA extracted from either sample type.

The clonotype comes from a human donor in a cohort sampled during active COVID-19. Recombination connected TRBV6-5 to TRBJ2-1, with 7 junctional bases fitting TRBD1. Specimen: peripheral blood. The CDR3 protein sequence reads: CASLRDSEYNEQFF. The bases read TGTGCCAGCCTCCGGGACAGCGAATACAATGAGCAGTTCTTC.